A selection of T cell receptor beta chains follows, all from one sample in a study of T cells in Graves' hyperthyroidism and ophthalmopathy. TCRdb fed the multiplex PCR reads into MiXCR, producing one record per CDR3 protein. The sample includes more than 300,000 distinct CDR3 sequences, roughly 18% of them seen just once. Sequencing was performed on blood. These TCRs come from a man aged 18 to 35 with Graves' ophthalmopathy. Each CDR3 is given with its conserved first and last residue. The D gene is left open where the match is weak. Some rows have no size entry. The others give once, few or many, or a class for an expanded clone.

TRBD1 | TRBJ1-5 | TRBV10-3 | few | CATNRQGVNQPQHF | TGTGCCACAAACCGACAGGGAGTAAATCAGCCCCAGCATTTT
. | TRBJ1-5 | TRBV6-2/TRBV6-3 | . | CASRVQPGQPQHF | TGTGCCAGCAGAGTCCAACCTGGTCAGCCCCAGCATTTT
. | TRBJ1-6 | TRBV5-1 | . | CASSLERSSYNSPLHF | TGCGCCAGCAGCTTGGAACGGAGCTCCTATAATTCACCCCTCCACTTT
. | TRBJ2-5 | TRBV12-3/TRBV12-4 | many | CASSLASGLEETQYF | TGTGCCAGCAGTCTCGCATCAGGGTTGGAGGAGACCCAGTACTTC
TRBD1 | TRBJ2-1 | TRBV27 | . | CASSLGGTGTVGQFF | TGTGCCAGCAGTCTGGGGGGGACAGGGACCGTAGGGCAGTTCTTC
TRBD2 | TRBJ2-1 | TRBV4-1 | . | CASSSGRPPYNEQFF | TGCGCCAGCAGCAGCGGGAGGCCCCCCTACAATGAGCAGTTCTTC
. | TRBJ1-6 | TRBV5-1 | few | CASSLGDGLSPLHF | TGCGCCAGCAGCTTGGGGGACGGCTTAAGCCCCCTCCACTTT
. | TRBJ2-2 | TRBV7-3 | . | CASSHPQGSANTGELFF | TGTGCCAGCAGCCACCCCCAAGGCAGTGCGAACACCGGGGAGCTGTTTTTT
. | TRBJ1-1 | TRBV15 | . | CATSRVGLGGFSEAFF | TGTGCCACCAGCAGAGTTGGACTAGGGGGTTTTTCTGAAGCTTTCTTT
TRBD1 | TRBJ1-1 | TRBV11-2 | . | CASLRGQGLNTEAFF | TGTGCCAGCCTGAGGGGACAGGGTTTGAACACTGAAGCTTTCTTT
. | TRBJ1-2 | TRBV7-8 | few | CASSPAGVDYGYTF | TGTGCCAGCAGCCCTGCGGGGGTAGATTATGGCTACACCTTC